This T cell receptor (beta chain) comes out of a study of blood T cell repertoires in COVID-19. On the study more broadly: The United States, Italy and Spain supplied acute and convalescent COVID-19 samples. Sample material is recorded as cDNA or gDNA derived from T cells, B-cell-depleted T cells, or PBMCs.

Authors' methods: Using reference gene primer amplification, nucleated cell counts were estimated. Method: immunoSEQ multiplex PCR; TCRdb's copy keeps in-frame clones and lacks some. V, J and clone size are those of that table, while D and trimming were read from the DNA. The data show roughly 200,000 clones, 75% to 90% seen once. The CDR3 is 15 amino acids. Germline CDR1 is SGHRS and CDR2 is YFSETQ. The J segment lost 9 bases and the V segment lost 4 bases, leaving 14 bases of the junction unmatched. The chain uses TRBV5-1 and TRBJ2-3; the match to TRBD1 covers 7 bases. The clonotype originates from a human donor with active or convalescent COVID-19. The donor label of this sample is uncertain. Sequenced sample: peripheral blood. The CDR3 region has the DNA TGCGCCAGCAGCAGGGACAGCGGTCCGGGATCAACGCAGTATTTT. As protein: CASSRDSGPGSTQYF.